This TCR beta chain stems from a study of T-cell reconstitution after alpha-beta-depleted transplantation in children. This CDR3 has 15 amino acids. V was cut by 0 bases and J by 3 bases, with 9 bases left in between. Germline V CDR1 and CDR2: SGHTA, FQGNSA. Notes on the study in general: High day-60 TCRbeta diversity in some patients came from surviving recipient T cells and thymic progenitors. Several hundred expanded graft clones reportedly were the source of alpha-beta T cells about two months after transplant. A year had passed since transplant, and T-cell counts and diversity by then came mostly from newly produced T cells.

The authors prepared the TCRbeta library with unique molecular identifiers. TCRdb independently ran MiXCR on the PCR reads; one entry per CDR3 protein. The sample shows hundreds of thousands of distinct CDR3 sequences, roughly 10% of them seen only once. There are many counts of this clonotype. As yet, its antigen is unknown. The specimen was peripheral blood, collected 180 days after TCRalphabeta/CD19-depleted stem cell transplant. The V call is TRBV7-2, the J call TRBJ1-5; no reliable D call. This clonotype was obtained from a male patient aged 2-10 years who had a stem cell transplant for chronic granulomatous disease, so the T cells may come from the graft donor. In nucleotides, the CDR3 is TGTGCCAGCAGCTTAGCGAAGGCGGTCAATCAGCCCCAGCATTTT. It encodes CASSLAKAVNQPQHF.